Listed below are T cell receptor beta chains from one sample, sequenced in a study of blood T cells in healthy people across ages. TCRdb reprocessed the 5' RACE reads with MiXCR, giving one entry per CDR3 protein. This sample carries 1,300,000 or so distinct CDR3 sequences, around 59% of them seen once, and the ten largest clones take approximately 7%. Material for sequencing was blood. These receptors were taken from a man aged 18 to 29 in good health. CDR3s include the opening cysteine and the closing phenylalanine or tryptophan. D genes are given only for firm matches. Some rows mark clone size as missing; the rest say once, few, many or name a class of expanded clone.

d_call	clone_size	j_call	v_call	cdr3_aa	cdr3_nt
TRBD1	NA	TRBJ1-4	TRBV7-2	CASSRTDRAKLFF	TGTGCCAGCAGCAGAACGGACAGGGCAAAACTGTTTTTT
NA	NA	TRBJ2-7	TRBV4-1	CASSQERLVYEQYF	TGCGCCAGCAGCCAAGAGAGGCTGGTCTACGAGCAGTACTTC
NA	NA	TRBJ2-7	TRBV30	CARQGGENYEQYF	TGTGCTCGGCAGGGGGGGGAGAACTACGAGCAGTACTTC
TRBD2	NA	TRBJ2-1	TRBV3-1	CASSQLGLAGGRSYNEQFF	TGTGCCAGCAGCCAATTGGGGCTAGCGGGAGGACGCTCCTACAATGAGCAGTTCTTC
TRBD1	NA	TRBJ2-7	TRBV3-1	CASSQDGRTGTYEQYF	TGTGCCAGCAGCCAAGATGGGAGGACAGGGACCTACGAGCAGTACTTC
TRBD1	NA	TRBJ2-1	TRBV28	CASSSDRGPGNEQFF	TGTGCCAGCAGTTCGGACAGGGGGCCAGGAAATGAGCAGTTCTTC
NA	NA	TRBJ2-3	TRBV6-6	CASSPLERRTDTQYF	TGTGCCAGCAGCCCCCTTGAGCGGCGCACAGATACGCAGTATTTT
TRBD1	NA	TRBJ1-1	TRBV10-3	CAISKDRSTNTEAFF	TGTGCCATCAGTAAGGACAGGTCCACTAACACTGAAGCTTTCTTT
NA	NA	TRBJ1-1	TRBV9	CASSVGLMERNTEAFF	TGTGCCAGCAGCGTAGGGTTGATGGAGAGGAACACTGAAGCTTTCTTT
TRBD1	NA	TRBJ2-2	TRBV29-1	CSIQGGIGELFF	TGCAGCATACAGGGGGGAATCGGGGAGCTGTTTTTT
TRBD2	few	TRBJ2-5	TRBV4-2	CASSPGTSGLETQYF	TGTGCCAGCAGCCCCGGGACTAGCGGGTTAGAGACCCAGTACTTC
NA	NA	TRBJ2-7	TRBV20-1	CSARPPNHEQYF	TGCAGTGCTAGACCTCCTAACCACGAGCAGTACTTC
NA	once	TRBJ1-5	TRBV4-2	CASSQESGTNQPQHF	TGTGCCAGCAGCCAAGAAAGCGGGACGAATCAGCCCCAGCATTTT
NA	NA	TRBJ2-7	TRBV7-9	CASSSRGGLKNYEQYF	TGTGCCAGCAGCTCCCGGGGAGGCCTGAAGAACTACGAGCAGTACTTC
TRBD1	few	TRBJ1-4	TRBV28	CASSLDRAANEKLFF	TGTGCCAGCAGTCTAGACAGGGCGGCTAATGAAAAACTGTTTTTT
NA	NA	TRBJ1-5	TRBV2	CASSEMGLGTQPQHF	TGTGCCAGCAGTGAAATGGGGCTAGGGACACAGCCCCAGCATTTT
NA	NA	TRBJ2-7	TRBV30	CAWSSGDSYEQYF	TGTGCCTGGAGTTCAGGGGACTCCTACGAGCAGTACTTC
NA	NA	TRBJ2-3	TRBV28	CASSSGWATDTQYF	TGTGCCAGCAGTTCAGGGTGGGCCACAGATACGCAGTATTTT
NA	NA	TRBJ2-1	TRBV5-1	CASSWGDNSYNEQFF	TGCGCCAGCAGCTGGGGGGACAACTCCTACAATGAGCAGTTCTTC
NA	NA	TRBJ2-7	TRBV20-1	CSAGEMGEQYF	TGCAGTGCGGGGGAAATGGGCGAGCAGTACTTC
NA	NA	TRBJ1-3	TRBV7-9	CASSNSDSGNTIYF	TGTGCCAGCAGCAACTCGGACTCTGGAAACACCATATATTTT
NA	NA	TRBJ2-5	TRBV4-1	CASSQGPQETQYF	TGCGCCAGCAGCCAAGGACCTCAAGAGACCCAGTACTTC
NA	NA	TRBJ1-5	TRBV6-1	CASSDWGARGSQPQHF	TGTGCCAGCAGTGATTGGGGGGCTCGGGGCAGTCAGCCCCAGCATTTT
NA	NA	TRBJ1-6	TRBV6-2/TRBV6-3	CASLGQILSPPHF	TGTGCCAGCCTGGGGCAGATTCTCTCACCCCCCCACTTT
NA	NA	TRBJ1-2	TRBV5-6	CASSSLIWNADYGYTF	TGTGCCAGCAGCTCCCTCATTTGGAATGCCGACTATGGCTACACCTTC
TRBD1	NA	TRBJ1-1	TRBV5-4	CASGDRGMNTEAFF	TGTGCCAGCGGGGACAGGGGTATGAACACTGAAGCTTTCTTT
TRBD2	NA	TRBJ2-5	TRBV3-1	CASSLGTSGRLNEQYF	TGTGCCAGCAGCCTCGGGACTAGCGGGAGGTTGAACGAGCAATACTTC
TRBD2	NA	TRBJ2-1	TRBV5-1	CASSLQQAGGPSRGNEQFF	TGCGCCAGCAGCTTACAACAAGCGGGAGGTCCCTCCAGGGGGAATGAGCAGTTCTTC
TRBD1	few	TRBJ2-1	TRBV25-1	CASSGTGNWGNEQFF	TGTGCCAGCAGTGGGACAGGGAATTGGGGCAATGAGCAGTTCTTC
TRBD1	NA	TRBJ2-1	TRBV12-3/TRBV12-4	CVTAWDRTPNEQFF	TGTGTCACCGCATGGGACAGGACCCCCAATGAGCAGTTCTTC
NA	NA	TRBJ1-2	TRBV2	CANRGYGYTF	TGTGCCAACCGAGGGTATGGCTACACCTTC
TRBD2	few	TRBJ2-5	TRBV29-1	CSASEGGRRSETQYF	TGCAGCGCCTCCGAGGGCGGGAGGCGGTCGGAGACCCAGTACTTC
TRBD1	NA	TRBJ1-2	TRBV4-3	CASSQSIAGTGGFSYGYTF	TGCGCCAGCAGCCAATCGATAGCCGGGACAGGGGGGTTCTCGTATGGCTACACCTTC
NA	NA	TRBJ2-1	TRBV2	CASSEVGALAYNEQFF	TGTGCCAGCAGTGAGGTAGGCGCGTTAGCCTACAATGAGCAGTTCTTC
NA	few	TRBJ2-3	TRBV29-1	CSADRDTTDTQYF	TGCAGCGCAGACCGGGACACGACAGATACGCAGTATTTT
NA	NA	TRBJ2-1	TRBV7-9	CASSPQPGSTVASYNEQFF	TGTGCCAGCAGCCCACAGCCCGGGTCGACAGTCGCCTCCTACAATGAGCAGTTCTTC
NA	NA	TRBJ2-6	TRBV20-1	CSAREGGTGANVLTF	TGCAGTGCTAGAGAAGGGGGAACAGGGGCCAACGTCCTGACTTTC
NA	NA	TRBJ2-5	TRBV20-1	CSAQLGLETQYF	TGCAGTGCGCAGCTGGGGCTGGAGACCCAGTACTTC
NA	NA	TRBJ2-7	TRBV5-1	CASSLEAVISYNEQYF	TGCGCCAGCAGCTTAGAAGCGGTCATCTCCTACAATGAGCAGTACTTC
NA	NA	TRBJ2-5	TRBV28	CASRDGLETQYF	TGTGCCAGCAGAGACGGGTTAGAGACCCAGTACTTC
NA	few	TRBJ2-4	TRBV7-2	CASSLALALAKNIQYF	TGTGCCAGCAGCTTAGCCCTAGCACTAGCCAAAAACATTCAGTACTTC
NA	few	TRBJ2-3	TRBV9	CASSVVGGGDTQYF	TGTGCCAGCAGCGTAGTCGGGGGAGGAGATACGCAGTATTTT
TRBD1	NA	TRBJ1-2	TRBV20-1	CSALQGPSNYGYTF	TGCAGTGCTCTACAGGGGCCATCTAACTATGGCTACACCTTC
TRBD1	NA	TRBJ1-2	TRBV30	CAWSSGTGEGGYTF	TGTGCCTGGAGCTCCGGGACAGGGGAAGGTGGCTACACCTTC
TRBD2	few	TRBJ2-1	TRBV29-1	CSVPQREIADEQFF	TGCAGCGTACCCCAGCGGGAGATTGCGGATGAGCAGTTCTTC
TRBD2	NA	TRBJ2-1	TRBV12-3/TRBV12-4	CASTTTSGRQEQFF	TGTGCCAGCACCACGACTAGCGGGAGGCAAGAGCAGTTCTTC
TRBD1	NA	TRBJ2-1	TRBV10-3	CAISDPGTDNEQFF	TGTGCCATCAGTGACCCCGGGACAGATAATGAGCAGTTCTTC
TRBD2	NA	TRBJ2-1	TRBV3-1	CASSQVLAGDLSYNEQFF	TGTGCCAGCAGCCAAGTACTAGCGGGGGACCTCTCCTACAATGAGCAGTTCTTC
NA	NA	TRBJ1-2	TRBV4-1	CASSSRHSDLGRGGYGYTF	TGCGCCAGCAGCTCAAGGCACTCAGATCTGGGACGCGGAGGCTATGGCTACACCTTC
TRBD2	NA	TRBJ2-7	TRBV7-9	CASSSPLSGGTYEQYF	TGTGCCAGCAGCTCCCCCTTGAGCGGGGGGACCTACGAGCAGTACTTC